Below, 28 T cell receptor beta chains from the same sample are listed, as sequenced in a study of long-term antiretroviral therapy in people with HIV. At survey level, the immunoSEQ assay was run in its v3.0 version. Measured with immunoSEQ multiplex PCR; TCRdb has only the in-frame clones, and not every one. This sample yields around 7,800 clones, of which over 60% are seen a single time; approximately 15% belongs to the top ten. The source was unsorted PBMCs, collected approximately 11 months before starting antiretroviral therapy. Receptor source: a man aged 35 to 55 with HIV.

The chain combines TRBV4-1 with TRBJ1-3; D is uncertain. CDR3 length: 15 residues. Deletions cut 0 bases from V and 0 bases from J, with 6 bases between. CDR1 and CDR2 from the germline V gene are MGHRA and YSYEKL. The CDR3 region has the DNA TGCGCCAGCAGCCAAGACGGTGGCTCTGGAAACACCATATATTTT. Translated, it gives CASSQDGGSGNTIYF.

The rearrangement joins TRBV6-5 to TRBJ2-7; a possible D gene is TRBD2 (6 bases). This CDR3 comprises 14 residues. Per germline, CDR1 MNHEY and CDR2 SVGAGI. Between the trimmed V and J ends, which lost 0 bases and 6 bases, there was a span of 12 bases. The CDR3 region is CASSYSRGIGEQYF. The CDR3 region has the DNA TGTGCCAGCAGTTACTCTCGGGGGATCGGCGAGCAGTACTTC.

In this sample, this clone turned up a few times. J is TRBJ2-7 and V is TRBV7-2; D gene ambiguous. Germline loops: CDR1 SGHTA, CDR2 FQGNSA. Trimming pared 2 bases from V and 4 bases from J, leaving 12 bases between. The CDR3 sequence is 14 residues long. CDR3 bases: TGTGCCAGCAGCTTACCAGGTTCGGTTTACGAGCAGTACTTC. Encoded protein: CASSLPGSVYEQYF.

The genes are TRBV14 and TRBJ2-1, with D perhaps given as TRBD1 or TRBD2 (5 bases each). The V end lost 2 bases, the J end lost 8 bases, and 19 bases lay between the germline ends. Germline V lookup: CDR1 SGHDN, CDR2 FVKESK. The CDR3 has 16 residues. The CDR3 loop reads CASSQFRAYLGDEQFF. In DNA, the CDR3 is TGTGCCAGCAGCCAATTCCGGGCATACCTGGGGGATGAGCAGTTCTTC.

J is TRBJ2-7 and V is TRBV7-2; D unresolved. This CDR3 spans 13 amino acids. Germline CDR1 reads SGHTA; CDR2 reads FQGNSA. Deletions cut 2 bases from V and 0 bases from J, with 5 bases between. The chain's CDR3 is CASSLPDSYEQYF. CDR3 coding DNA: TGTGCCAGCAGCTTACCAGACTCCTACGAGCAGTACTTC.

Only one count was recorded for this clone. The chain employs TRBV18 and TRBJ2-7, with TRBD1 matching over 11 bases. The CDR3 has 16 residues. Looked up from germline, CDR1 is KGHSH and CDR2 is LQKENI. J gave up 5 bases and V 3 bases, and 9 bases lay outside the gene matches. As DNA, the CDR3 is TGTGCCAGCTCACCCCTTTGGACAGGGGGCGGGGACGAGCAGTACTTC. Translation gives CASSPLWTGGGDEQYF.

By share of the sample, this clone is medium-sized. This sequence joins TRBV4-3 and TRBJ2-1, with 7 bases aligning to TRBD2. CDR1 and CDR2 from the germline V gene are LGHNA and YSLEER. The CDR3 runs to 14 residues. V lost 0 bases and J lost 8; bases outside the gene matches: 4. Here the CDR3 reads CASSQDRAGDEQFF. CDR3 sequence (DNA): TGCGCCAGCAGCCAAGATCGGGCGGGGGATGAGCAGTTCTTC.

The genes are TRBV27 and TRBJ2-2; TRBD1 agrees at 11 bases. Germline loops: CDR1 MNHEY, CDR2 SMNVEV (reference sequence). The CDR3 is 18 amino acids. V lost 9 bases to trimming and J lost 0 bases; unmatched junction nucleotides: 12. The CDR3 is CASNLYGTGGPNTGELFF. Here the CDR3 DNA reads TGTGCCAGTAACCTCTACGGGACAGGGGGACCGAACACCGGGGAGCTGTTTTTT.

The chain has TRBV5-4 and TRBJ2-7, with TRBD1 identical over 7 bases. After removal of 0 bases from V and 1 base from J, the junction contained 4 bases not matched to a gene. The CDR3 runs 15 residues. The germline V gene encodes CDR1 SGHNT and CDR2 YYREEE (reference sequence). CDR3 nucleotides: TGTGCCAGCAGCTTGGCCGCACAGGGGTCCTACGAGCAGTACTTC. This encodes CASSLAAQGSYEQYF. Based on the CDR3 plus reference TRBV5-4 and TRBJ2-7, the full variable domain is ETGVTQSPTHLIKTRGQQVTLRCSSQSGHNTVSWYQQALGQGPQFIFQYYREEENGRGNFPPRFSGLQFPNYSSELNVNALELDDSALYLCASSLAAQGSYEQYFGPGTRLTVT.

The V call is TRBV18, the J call TRBJ1-4; 12 positions agree with TRBD1. Germline values: CDR1 KGHSH, CDR2 LQKENI. This CDR3 has 18 residues. The V segment lost 1 base and the J segment 4 bases; nucleotides outside the gene matches: 7. The CDR3 DNA sequence: TGTGCCAGCTCACCACGGGGACAGGGGGCGTCCGTTAATGAAAAACTGTTTTTT. Translating it yields CASSPRGQGASVNEKLFF.

As for this clone: The same CDR3 can be traced to other DNA sequences in this sample. The CDR3 is CASSIGARGYEQYF. DNA of the CDR3: TGTGCCAGTAGTATAGGTGCGCGTGGCTACGAGCAGTACTTC. The rearrangement joins TRBV19 to TRBJ2-7; D is unclear. Trimming stripped 1 base from V and 3 bases from J, with 10 bases between. The CDR3 covers 14 residues. Germline loops: CDR1 LNHDA, CDR2 SQIVND (reference sequence).

The gene calls are TRBV7-9 and TRBJ2-1; no definite D call. The CDR3 runs 18 residues. Looked up from germline, CDR1 is SEHNR and CDR2 is FQNEAQ (reference sequence). The ends were cut back, 3 bases at V and 4 bases at J, with 22 bases in the middle. The CDR3 here is CASSLRLINRLPYNEQFF. The DNA for the CDR3 is TGTGCCAGCAGCTTGCGCTTGATAAACCGGCTCCCTTACAATGAGCAGTTCTTC.

For the CDR3, the DNA is TGCGCCAGCAGCCAAGTTATCGGGACAGCCTATGGCTACACCTTC. Translated: CASSQVIGTAYGYTF. The V gene is TRBV4-1, the J gene TRBJ1-2, with 7 bases matching TRBD1. The CDR3 is made up of 15 amino acids. Germline CDR1 MGHRA, CDR2 YSYEKL. With 1 base clipped from V and 4 bases from J, the junction kept 6 bases outside the gene matches.

The chain couples TRBV5-1 to TRBJ2-3, with 12 nucleotides matching TRBD2. Germline loops: CDR1 SGHRS, CDR2 YFSETQ. The CDR3 sequence is 18 residues long. V shed 0 bases, J shed 0 bases, and the junction held 5 bases outside the gene matches. The CDR3 is CASSLVWTSGESTDTQYF. The CDR3 nucleotides are TGCGCCAGCAGCTTGGTTTGGACTAGCGGGGAGAGCACAGATACGCAGTATTTT.

The genes are TRBV2 and TRBJ1-1; possible D gene TRBD1, 6 bases. This CDR3 spans 16 amino acids. V was pared by 4 bases and J by 4 bases, with 19 bases between. CDR1 SNHLY and CDR2 FYNNEI come from the germline V gene. The CDR3 sequence is CASSGGTGTWATEAFF. The CDR3 DNA sequence: TGTGCCAGCAGTGGGGGGACCGGGACATGGGCCACTGAAGCTTTCTTT.

The rearrangement joins TRBV27 to TRBJ2-6; no firm D call. Germline-derived CDR1 and CDR2 are MNHEY and SMNVEV (reference sequence). The V gene lost 2 bases and the J gene lost 2 bases, with 10 bases spanning the gap. The CDR3 is made up of 16 amino acids. The CDR3 DNA reads as TGTGCCAGCAGTTTAAGAGGTGCCCCTGGGGCCAACGTCCTGACTTTC. This encodes CASSLRGAPGANVLTF.

This clone appeared once. Other DNA sequences in the same sample also yield this CDR3. This chain uses TRBV30 with TRBJ1-5, with D maybe TRBD1 (5 bases). The V end lost 3 bases, the J end lost 5 bases, and 11 bases lay between the germline ends. The CDR3 has 13 residues. The V gene's germline CDR1 is GTSNPN and CDR2 SVGIG (reference sequence). In DNA form, the CDR3 reads TGTGCCTGGAGCGGGACGGGTGATCAGCCCCAGCATTTT. Its translation is CAWSGTGDQPQHF. Looking up the rest from reference TRBV30 and TRBJ1-5 gives the full variable domain: SQTIHQWPATLVQPVGSPLSLECTVEGTSNPNLYWYRQAAGRGLQLLFYSVGIGQISSEVPQNLSASRPQDRQFILSSKKLLLSDSGFYLCAWSGTGDQPQHFGDGTRLSIL.

This clone counts as medium-sized. V and J are TRBV5-1 and TRBJ1-3; perhaps TRBD1 as D (6 bases). CDR3 length: 16 residues. Germline CDR1 and CDR2: SGHRS and YFSETQ. Trimming left V 0 bases short and J 0 bases short, with 10 bases between. This CDR3 is CASSLASGHSGNTIYF. The CDR3 DNA follows: TGCGCCAGCAGCTTGGCCTCGGGACACTCTGGAAACACCATATATTTT. Filled out from reference TRBV5-1 and TRBJ1-3, the complete variable domain reads KAGVTQTPRYLIKTRGQQVTLSCSPISGHRSVSWYQQTPGQGLQFLFEYFSETQRNKGNFPGRFSGRQFSNSRSEMNVSTLELGDSALYLCASSLASGHSGNTIYFGEGSWLTVV.

The gene calls are TRBV7-3 and TRBJ2-3; a weak D match, TRBD2 (7 bases). V lost 3 bases and J lost 2, with 12 bases in between. The germline V gene encodes CDR1 SGHTA and CDR2 FQGTGA. This CDR3 region has 15 residues. The CDR3 DNA follows: TGTGCCAGCAGCTTGGGCGGGGGCGTCACAGATACGCAGTATTTT. Translating it yields CASSLGGGVTDTQYF.

V usage is TRBV9 and J usage is TRBJ1-6, with D hard to call. Germline CDR1 reads SGDLS; CDR2 reads YYNGEE. This CDR3 has 15 amino acids. The V gene lost 4 bases and the J gene lost 1 base, with 9 bases spanning the gap. The CDR3 spells CASSPGGSYNSPLHF. The CDR3 region has the DNA TGTGCCAGCAGCCCAGGAGGGTCCTATAATTCACCCCTCCACTTT.

This clone appeared a single time. The chain is built from TRBV7-2 and TRBJ1-2, with 12 nucleotides matching TRBD1. Losses at the gene ends were 1 base for V and 6 bases for J; bases not matched to a gene: 6. Per germline, CDR1 SGHTA and CDR2 FQGNSA. CDR3 size: 16 residues. The CDR3: CASSLGTGTGGDGYTF. The CDR3 region has the DNA TGTGCCAGCAGCTTAGGTACCGGGACAGGGGGCGATGGCTACACCTTC.

The chain couples TRBV29-1 to TRBJ2-1; D is perhaps TRBD1 or TRBD2 (5 bases each). The V gene's germline CDR1 is SQVTM and CDR2 ANQGSEA. Trimming left V 2 bases short and J 8 bases short, with 10 bases between. This CDR3 spans 12 amino acids. CDR3 amino acids: CSVEQGADEQFF. CDR3 sequence (DNA): TGCAGCGTTGAACAGGGAGCGGATGAGCAGTTCTTC.

This clone was picked up a small number of times. The genes are TRBV5-4 and TRBJ1-5, with 12 bases matching TRBD1. Germline CDR1 and CDR2: SGHNT and YYREEE (reference sequence). The CDR3 totals 15 residues. The V gene end was trimmed by 5 bases and the J gene end by 7 bases; junction bases not matched to a gene: 7. The CDR3 loop is CASSTGTGGGQPQHF. The CDR3 DNA reads as TGTGCCAGCAGTACCGGGACAGGGGGCGGACAGCCCCAGCATTTT. The full variable domain, its missing parts supplied by reference TRBV5-4 and TRBJ1-5, is ETGVTQSPTHLIKTRGQQVTLRCSSQSGHNTVSWYQQALGQGPQFIFQYYREEENGRGNFPPRFSGLQFPNYSSELNVNALELDDSALYLCASSTGTGGGQPQHFGDGTRLSIL.

The rearrangement links TRBV6-5 to TRBJ2-7, with TRBD2 identical over 9 bases. CDR3 length: 14 amino acids. Per the germline V gene, CDR1 is MNHEY and CDR2 is SVGAGI. V gave up 5 bases and J gave up 5 bases; unmatched junction bases: 7. CDR3 amino acids: CASSISGGTNEQYF. The CDR3 DNA reads as TGTGCCAGCAGTATTAGCGGGGGTACCAACGAGCAGTACTTC.

V and J are TRBV5-8 and TRBJ2-7; D is possibly TRBD1 (7 bases). Germline-derived CDR1 and CDR2 are SGHTS and YDEGEE. Trimming cost V 2 bases and J 2 bases, with 17 bases left between them. This CDR3 has 16 residues. The CDR3 nucleotides read TGTGCCAGCAGCTTACTGCGCGGGACAGCGGCCTACGAGCAGTACTTC. It encodes CASSLLRGTAAYEQYF.

This chain joins TRBV4-1 and TRBJ1-6; D gene unclear. Between the trimmed V and J ends, which lost 0 bases and 2 bases, there was a span of 8 bases. The V gene's germline CDR1 is MGHRA and CDR2 YSYEKL. The CDR3 is made up of 16 amino acids. The CDR3 DNA reads TGCGCCAGCAGCCAAGATGTGTTGCCCTATAATTCACCCCTCCACTTT. Protein: CASSQDVLPYNSPLHF.

The genes are TRBV7-9 and TRBJ2-6, with a possible D match to TRBD1 (5 bases). V gave up 4 bases and J gave up 1 base, with 11 bases separating them. The CDR3 has 16 residues. The germline gives CDR1 SEHNR, CDR2 FQNEAQ (reference sequence). CDR3 bases: TGTGCCAGCAGCTCGCCGGCAGGGTCTGGGGCCAACGTCCTGACTTTC. This sequence encodes CASSSPAGSGANVLTF.

The rearrangement uses TRBV7-6 and TRBJ2-2, with a tentative D call TRBD2 (6 bases). CDR1 is SGHVS, CDR2 FNYEAQ, per germline. The V gene lost 4 bases and the J gene lost 4 bases, with 13 bases spanning the gap. This CDR3 contains 15 residues. The CDR3 sequence is CASSSTGGGTGELFF. The CDR3 nucleotides are TGTGCCAGCAGCTCCACCGGGGGTGGCACCGGGGAGCTGTTTTTT.